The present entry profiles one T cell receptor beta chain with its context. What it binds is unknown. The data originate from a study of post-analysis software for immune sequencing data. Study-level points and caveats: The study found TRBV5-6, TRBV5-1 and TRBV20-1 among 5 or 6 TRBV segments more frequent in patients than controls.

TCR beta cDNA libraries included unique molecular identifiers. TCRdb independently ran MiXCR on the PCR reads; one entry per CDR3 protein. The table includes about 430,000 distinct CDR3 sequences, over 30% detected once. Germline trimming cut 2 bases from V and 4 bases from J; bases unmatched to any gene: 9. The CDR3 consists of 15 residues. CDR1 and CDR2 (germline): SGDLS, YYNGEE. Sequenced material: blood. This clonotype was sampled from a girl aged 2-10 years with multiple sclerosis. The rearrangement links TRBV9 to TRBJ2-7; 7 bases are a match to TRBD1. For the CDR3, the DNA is TGTGCCAGCAGCGTCTCCGGGACAGACACTTACGAGCAGTACTTC. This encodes CASSVSGTDTYEQYF.